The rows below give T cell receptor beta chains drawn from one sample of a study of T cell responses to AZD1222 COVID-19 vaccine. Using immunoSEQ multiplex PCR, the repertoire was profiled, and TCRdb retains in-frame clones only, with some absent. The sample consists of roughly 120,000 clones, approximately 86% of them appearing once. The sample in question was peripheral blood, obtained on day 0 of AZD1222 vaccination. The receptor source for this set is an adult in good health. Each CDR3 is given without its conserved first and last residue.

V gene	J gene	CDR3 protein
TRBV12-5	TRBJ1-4	ASGWAQGAGNEKLF
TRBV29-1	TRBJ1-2	SVVGLTSSPNYGYT
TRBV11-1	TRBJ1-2	ASSAGLHYASGYT
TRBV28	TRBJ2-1	ASSNERGGSSYNEQF
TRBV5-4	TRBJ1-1	ASSAGQTGVAF
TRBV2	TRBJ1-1	ASSGQGGHTEAF
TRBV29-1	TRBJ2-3	SVEVSQGPQY
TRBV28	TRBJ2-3	ASTTVPSTDTQY
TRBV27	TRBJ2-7	ASSFRPREGSGGAHEQY
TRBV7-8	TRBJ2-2	ASSLGGQGYTGELF
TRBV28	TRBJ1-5	ASSLGDRKAPQH
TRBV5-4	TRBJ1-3	ASSLVRGNPGNTIY
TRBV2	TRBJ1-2	ASRAGTGGYGYT
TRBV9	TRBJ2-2	ASSVEEGGPHTGELF
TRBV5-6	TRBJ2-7	ASSLPGTGGFEQY
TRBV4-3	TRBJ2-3	ASSQTLALTDTQY
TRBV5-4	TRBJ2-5	ASSHTMTGRKWTQY
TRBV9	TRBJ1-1	ASSVVVGANAEAF
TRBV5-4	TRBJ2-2	ASSTTGGTGELF
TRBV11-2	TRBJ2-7	ASSTRRLISYEQY
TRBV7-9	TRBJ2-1	ASSSLLGLAVNEQF
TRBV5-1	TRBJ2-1	ASSGLGTGDNEQF